These 32 T cell receptor beta chains originate from one sample sequenced in a study of persistence of HIV-infected CD4 T cells. Antigens of these TCRs are unknown. Sequencing used immunoSEQ version 4 in survey mode. Profiled with immunoSEQ multiplex PCR; TCRdb holds only in-frame clones, not every one. This repertoire shows around 35,000 clones, roughly 80% found once; its top ten account for roughly 0.97%. Cells were stimulated with overlapping HIV-1 Gag 15-mer peptides. CD40L-negative CD69-negative CD45RO-high memory CD4+ T cells were sorted as populations depleted of antigen-responding cells. The specimen comprised cultured CD4+ T cells from PBMCs, sampled from a patient who received antiretroviral therapy. These TCRs come from an adult with HIV. The donor label of this sample is uncertain.

DNA for the CDR3: TGCAGCTCCGTAGCGGGGGGGGTTTCTTACAATGAGCAGTTCTTC. Residues: CSSVAGGVSYNEQFF. This chain uses TRBV29-1 with TRBJ2-1, with 11 bases that match TRBD2. Trimming took 8 bases from V and 4 from J; bases not matched to a gene: 10. CDR1 and CDR2 (germline): SQVTM, ANQGSEA. The CDR3 is 15 residues long.

This clone was seen only a few times. The chain recombines TRBV5-8 with TRBJ1-3, with TRBD1 matching 11 bases. The CDR3 sequence is 16 residues long. Germline V gene data show CDR1 as SGHTS and CDR2 as YDEGEE. Trimming took 4 bases from V and 0 from J; bases not matched to a gene: 3. CDR3 in amino acids: CASSRGQGVSGNTIYF. The CDR3 nucleotides are TGTGCCAGCAGCCGGGGACAGGGGGTCTCTGGAAACACCATATATTTT.

The V and J genes are TRBV6-5 and TRBJ2-7; weak D call: TRBD1 (6 bases). CDR1 is MNHEY, CDR2 SVGAGI, per germline. V was cut by 3 bases and J by 1 base, with 10 bases left in between. The length of the CDR3 is 14 residues. DNA of the CDR3: TGTGCCAGCAGTTATATGACAGGTTCCTACGAGCAGTACGTC. Its protein product is CASSYMTGSYEQYV.

This clone was observed once. The chain couples TRBV10-2 to TRBJ2-7, with 10 bases fitting TRBD1. CDR1 WSHSY and CDR2 SAAADI come from the germline V gene. This CDR3 has 14 residues. Unmatched junction bases numbered 8, after V lost 6 bases and J lost 6 bases. For the CDR3, the DNA is TGCGCCAGCAGGCCACCCGGACAGGGGGTCGAGCAGTACGTC. This encodes CASRPPGQGVEQYV.

The chain links TRBV5-4 to TRBJ2-2; 13 bases are a match to TRBD2. CDR1 is SGHNT, CDR2 YYREEE, per germline (reference sequence). V lost 4 bases to trimming and J lost 4 bases; unmatched junction nucleotides: 4. CDR3 size: 16 residues. The CDR3 bases are TGTGCCAGCAGCCCCAGACTAGCGGGGGGCACCGGGGAGCTGTTTTTT. Amino acid sequence: CASSPRLAGGTGELFF.

The chain is built from TRBV19 and TRBJ2-7; 8 bases agree with TRBD1. The V gene end was trimmed by 1 base and the J gene end by 3 bases; junction bases not matched to a gene: 5. Germline V gene data show CDR1 as LNHDA and CDR2 as SQIVND (reference sequence). The CDR3 covers 15 residues. Here the CDR3 DNA reads TGTGCCAGTAGTATAGGAGGACAGGGTCTCTACGAGCAGTACTTC. Its protein is CASSIGGQGLYEQYF.

The chain joins TRBV5-1 to TRBJ1-1; 8 bases map to TRBD1. CDR1 is SGHRS, CDR2 YFSETQ, per germline. CDR3 length: 16 residues. The trim removed 1 base at V and 5 bases at J, leaving 10 bases unmatched. In DNA, the CDR3 is TGCGCCAGCAGCTTGTCAATCGGACAGGGACGGACTGAAGCTTTCTTT. Protein: CASSLSIGQGRTEAFF.

This clone was seen only a few times. The rearrangement joins TRBV9 to TRBJ2-1; D is perhaps TRBD1 (5 bases). The ends were cut back, 0 bases at V and 3 bases at J, with 13 bases in the middle. Germline V CDR1 and CDR2: SGDLS, YYNGEE. This CDR3 spans 16 amino acids. CDR3: CASSVVGGADYNEQFF. CDR3 DNA: TGTGCCAGCAGCGTAGTAGGTGGGGCCGACTACAATGAGCAGTTCTTC.

This chain connects TRBV5-1 to TRBJ2-1; D is possibly TRBD1 (6 bases). CDR1 is SGHRS, CDR2 YFSETQ, per germline. V shed 1 base and J shed 5 bases, with 10 bases lying between them. The CDR3 extends over 14 amino acids. CDR3 in amino acids: CASSLKGVDNEQFF. DNA of the CDR3: TGCGCCAGCAGCTTGAAGGGGGTCGACAATGAGCAGTTCTTC.

The rearrangement joins TRBV6-5 to TRBJ2-1, with 15 positions matching TRBD2. The ends lost 7 bases at V and 9 bases at J; junction bases unmatched: 7. The germline CDR1 and CDR2 sequences are MNHEY and SVGAGI. This CDR3 is built from 15 residues. CDR3 nucleotide sequence: TGTGCCAGCACCCGGACTAGCGGGGGGGCCAGTGAGCAGTTCTTC. Protein sequence: CASTRTSGGASEQFF.

The chain has TRBV5-1 and TRBJ1-5; D is possibly TRBD1 (5 bases). The CDR3 runs 13 residues. V lost 2 bases, J lost 6 bases, and 9 bases lay in between. CDR1 is SGHRS and CDR2 is YFSETQ in the germline V gene. The CDR3 DNA is TGCGCCAGCAGCTTTCGACAGCTTCAGCCCCAGCATTTT. Translated: CASSFRQLQPQHF.

The CDR3 here is CATSDLRTGRAGELFF. The CDR3 nucleotides read TGTGCCACCAGTGATTTAAGGACAGGGAGGGCCGGGGAGCTGTTTTTT. The J gene is TRBJ2-2, the V gene TRBV24-1, with D possibly matching TRBD1 (8 bases). The germline V and J ends were trimmed by 1 base and 6 bases, with 14 bases remaining between them. This CDR3 has 16 residues. The V gene's germline CDR1 is KGHDR and CDR2 SFDVKD.

The rearrangement links TRBV6-5 to TRBJ2-6; D is unresolved. Germline V gene lookup returns CDR1 MNHEY and CDR2 SVGAGI. Trimming took off 6 bases at V and 0 bases at J, with 6 bases between the two ends. The CDR3 covers 14 residues. For the CDR3, the DNA is TGTGCCAGCAGGCCCTACTCTGGGGCCAACGTCCTGACTTTC. Amino acids: CASRPYSGANVLTF.

The chain uses TRBV18 and TRBJ2-5; TRBD1 matches 8 bases. This CDR3 comprises 14 residues. With 3 bases clipped from V and 1 base from J, the junction kept 1 base outside the gene matches. Germline-derived CDR1 and CDR2 are KGHSH and LQKENI. CDR3 DNA sequence: TGTGCCAGCTCACCCGGACAGGGCCAAGAGACCCAGTACTTC. Protein sequence: CASSPGQGQETQYF.

The gene calls are TRBV5-4 and TRBJ2-3, with TRBD1 identical over 7 bases. This CDR3 comprises 16 residues. Per germline, CDR1 SGHNT and CDR2 YYREEE (reference sequence). The J segment lost 1 base and the V segment lost 4 bases, leaving 9 bases of the junction unmatched. This CDR3 reads CASSLLRGRRTDTQYF. The CDR3 DNA reads TGTGCCAGCAGCCTGTTAAGGGGGCGACGCACAGATACGCAGTATTTT.

The V call is TRBV9, the J call TRBJ1-1; no firm D call. Per germline, CDR1 SGDLS and CDR2 YYNGEE. The CDR3 loop spans 15 amino acids. V was shortened by 4 bases and J by 5 bases, with 18 bases between the two germline ends. The CDR3 reads CASSKQNEGVTEAFF. CDR3 nucleotide sequence: TGTGCCAGCAGCAAACAGAACGAGGGCGTTACTGAAGCTTTCTTT.

V is TRBV12-5 and J is TRBJ1-2, with D possibly matching TRBD1 (5 bases). Germline lookup yields CDR1 LGHNT and CDR2 FRNRAP. The V gene lost 2 bases and the J gene lost 6 bases, with 16 bases spanning the gap. CDR3 length: 15 residues. CDR3 nucleotides: TGTGCTAGTGGTTTGCGCGGGGGGACCTCGGATGGCTACACCTTC. As protein: CASGLRGGTSDGYTF.

The chain combines TRBV7-2 with TRBJ1-2; 9 nucleotides agree with TRBD1. The CDR3 has 13 residues. With V trimmed by 6 bases and J by 6 bases, 5 bases remained unmatched. Germline CDR1 reads SGHTA; CDR2 reads FQGNSA. The CDR3 DNA follows: TGTGCCAGCAGTCACACAGGGGGCGATGGCTACACCTTC. Translated: CASSHTGGDGYTF.

This clone was seen a few times. This rearrangement joins TRBV7-8 to TRBJ1-3, with 9 bases aligning to TRBD1. The CDR3 covers 16 residues. The V segment lost 0 bases and the J segment 3 bases; nucleotides outside the gene matches: 3. Looked up from germline, CDR1 is SGHVS and CDR2 is FQNEAQ. The CDR3: CASSLAGTGSGNTIYF. In nucleotides, the CDR3 is TGTGCCAGCAGCTTAGCGGGGACAGGGAGTGGAAACACCATATATTTT.

The sample holds a few counts of this clone. Other DNA sequences in this sample translate to the same CDR3. The rearrangement joins TRBV3-1 (or the pseudogene TRBV3-2) to TRBJ2-5; D unclear. The CDR3 extends over 13 amino acids. Germline V gives CDR1 LGHDT, CDR2 YNNKEL (reference sequence). V was pared by 1 base and J by 4 bases, with 7 bases between. CDR3 bases: TGTGCCAGCAGCCAAGTGGATGGAGAGACCCAGTACTTC. Residues: CASSQVDGETQYF.

This rearrangement joins TRBV5-1 to TRBJ1-2; D is possibly TRBD1 (5 bases). Trimming cost V 0 bases and J 5 bases, with 14 bases left between them. The CDR3 loop spans 15 amino acids. CDR1 SGHRS and CDR2 YFSETQ come from the germline V gene. The CDR3 region has the DNA TGCGCCAGCAGCTTGGCCATGGGGAAGGGGTATGGCTACACCTTC. It specifies CASSLAMGKGYGYTF.

This clone was found a few times. J is TRBJ1-6 and V is TRBV5-3; 9 nucleotides align to TRBD1. TRBV5-3 is recorded as an ORF, its role being uncertain. The CDR3 is 16 amino acids. Trimming removed 4 bases from V and 6 bases from J; junction bases left unmatched: 8. CDR3 region: CARSPRGTGFNSPLHF. The CDR3 nucleotides read TGTGCCAGAAGCCCGAGGGGGACAGGGTTTAATTCACCCCTCCACTTT.

J is TRBJ2-3 and V is TRBV19; D assignment may be TRBD1 or TRBD2 (5 bases each). Germline CDR1 is LNHDA and CDR2 is SQIVND (reference sequence). Trimming pared 6 bases from V and 5 bases from J, leaving 12 bases between. The CDR3 loop spans 13 amino acids. CDR3 sequence (DNA): TGTGCCAGTAGCGGGGACCGCGGAGATACGCAGTATTTT. This gives the protein CASSGDRGDTQYF.

The chain has TRBV19 and TRBJ1-1; D is perhaps TRBD1 (6 bases). With 6 bases removed from V and 0 bases from J, the gap between germline ends came to 8 bases. The CDR3 spans 13 residues. CDR1 LNHDA and CDR2 SQIVND come from the germline V gene (reference sequence). CDR3 sequence: CASSRTVNTEAFF. CDR3 DNA: TGTGCCAGTAGCCGGACAGTGAACACTGAAGCTTTCTTT.

This rearrangement joins TRBV19 to TRBJ1-5; D remains ambiguous. This CDR3 region has 14 residues. The V gene's germline CDR1 is LNHDA and CDR2 SQIVND (reference sequence). Deletions cut 6 bases from V and 3 bases from J, with 12 bases between. The CDR3: CASRPPNTNQPQHF. The CDR3 bases are TGTGCCAGTAGGCCTCCGAATACCAATCAGCCCCAGCATTTT.

V and J are TRBV30 and TRBJ1-1; D call uncertain. Germline V lookup: CDR1 GTSNPN, CDR2 SVGIG (reference sequence). CDR3 size: 13 residues. The V end was cut by 0 bases, the J end by 1 base, with 6 bases between. CDR3 in amino acids: CAWSVRQNTEAFF. CDR3 bases: TGTGCCTGGAGTGTCAGGCAGAACACTGAAGCTTTCTTT.

This clone was seen a single time. The chain carries TRBV30 and TRBJ2-4; 10 bases are a match to TRBD1. Germline CDR1 and CDR2: GTSNPN and SVGIG (reference sequence). The CDR3 loop spans 14 amino acids. J was trimmed by 7 bases and V by 2 bases; bases with no gene match: 5. This CDR3 reads CAWSSTGGGNIQYF. Written as DNA, the CDR3 is TGTGCCTGGAGTTCGACAGGGGGCGGTAACATTCAGTACTTC.

This sequence joins TRBV20-1 and TRBJ2-7, with a weak D call TRBD2 (6 bases). V lost 3 bases and J lost 7, with 13 bases in between. In germline, CDR1 is DFQATT, CDR2 SNEGSKA (reference sequence). The CDR3 consists of 12 residues. Here the CDR3 DNA reads TGCAGTGCTAGTGGGCGGGGCGGAGAGCAGTACTTC. Amino acid sequence: CSASGRGGEQYF.

This rearrangement joins TRBV28 to TRBJ1-1; D unclear. The CDR3 is 12 residues long. The V gene lost 3 bases and the J gene lost 6 bases, with 8 bases spanning the gap. The germline gives CDR1 MDHEN, CDR2 SYDVKM. The CDR3 is CASSFLRAEAFF. The DNA of the CDR3 is TGTGCCAGCAGTTTCCTACGGGCTGAAGCTTTCTTT.

The rearrangement uses TRBV7-8 and TRBJ1-2, with D tentatively TRBD1 (5 bases). Trimming pared 2 bases from V and 8 bases from J, leaving 18 bases between. Germline lookup yields CDR1 SGHVS and CDR2 FQNEAQ. This CDR3 has 15 amino acids. CDR3 region: CASSLQTESTLGYTF. The CDR3 nucleotides read TGTGCCAGCAGCTTACAGACAGAGTCTACGTTGGGCTACACCTTC. Full variable domain (missing parts from reference TRBV7-8 and TRBJ1-2): GAGVSQSPRYKVAKRGQDVALRCDPISGHVSLFWYQQALGQGPEFLTYFQNEAQLDKSGLPSDRFFAERPEGSVSTLKIQRTQQEDSAVYLCASSLQTESTLGYTFGSGTRLTVV.

This clone was observed once. The CDR3 loop reads CASSATGLEGYTF. The CDR3, as DNA: TGTGCCAGCAGCGCCACAGGGCTGGAGGGCTACACCTTC. This rearrangement joins TRBV6-4 to TRBJ1-2, with a possible D match to TRBD1 (6 bases). From germline, CDR1 is MRHNA and CDR2 SNTAGT. The CDR3 consists of 13 residues. V was cut by 6 bases and J by 8 bases, with 16 bases left in between.

The chain joins TRBV9 to TRBJ1-1; D is undetermined. Trimming shortened V by 5 bases and J by 0 bases, and 8 bases separated the two germline ends. The CDR3 has 13 residues. Germline V gene lookup returns CDR1 SGDLS and CDR2 YYNGEE. Here the CDR3 reads CASSLQMNTEAFF. The DNA of the CDR3 is TGTGCCAGCAGTCTCCAGATGAACACTGAAGCTTTCTTT.